This T cell receptor (beta chain) is drawn from a study of radiation and T cells in renal cell carcinoma. Regarding the study as a whole: No pretreatment tumor biopsies were available for baseline clonotypes.

Stated time point: blood 4 weeks post-SBRT, at nephrectomy. Documented treatment: 15 Gy SBRT to primary tumor, nephrectomy 4 weeks later. Nephrectomy followed 15 Gy stereotactic body radiation by 4 weeks. The CDR3 spans 13 residues. V lost 7 bases to trimming and J lost 4 bases, with 14 bases between them. CDR1 and CDR2 from the germline V gene are MNHEY and SVGAGI. Libraries were prepared by immunoSEQ multiplex PCR; TCRdb keeps only in-frame clonotypes and omits some of them. Altogether around 180,000 clones are present, around 89% being singletons, with the ten largest covering about 11%. Remarks on this clone: The antigen is undetermined.

Specimen: blood, collected from a patient whose treatment included radiotherapy and nephrectomy. This TCR came from a woman aged 45-65 years with renal cell carcinoma. This chain joins TRBV6-5 and TRBJ2-7, with unresolved D. The CDR3 is CASNTLSEYEQYF. The CDR3 DNA reads as TGTGCCAGCAACACCCTATCCGAGTACGAGCAGTACTTC.